This T cell receptor beta chain was profiled in a study of cytomegalovirus exposure and HLA in healthy donors. Unmatched junction bases numbered 7, after V lost 3 bases and J lost 4 bases. The CDR3 covers 15 residues. Germline V gene lookup returns CDR1 MGHRA and CDR2 YSYEKL. Sequencing was performed with immunoSEQ multiplex PCR; in TCRdb, only in-frame clones are kept and a portion is missing. The profile covers about 270,000 clones, with 86% appearing a single time and over 0.95% taken by the ten largest. This clone was seen once. The chain employs TRBV4-1 and TRBJ2-3, with 7 bases identical to TRBD1. Sequences were obtained from PBMCs. The source is a woman under 30 in good health and CMV-seronegative. DNA for the CDR3: TGCGCCAGCAGCCAGGACCTGACAGGGCCAGATACGCAGTATTTT. Protein sequence: CASSQDLTGPDTQYF.